These 27 T cell receptor beta chains came from one sample sequenced in a study of post-analysis software for immune sequencing data. No antigen is known for these receptors. Unique molecular identifiers were carried by the TCR beta cDNA libraries. TCRdb used MiXCR to reprocess the PCR reads, holding one entry per CDR3 protein. The sample records almost 700,000 distinct CDR3 sequences, approximately 59% being singletons. General study points: Five TRBV segments were more frequent in patients than controls; TRBV5-6, TRBV5-1 and TRBV20-1 belonged to this group.

The sequencing input was blood. These receptors were taken from a girl aged 2-15 years with multiple sclerosis.

The chain is built from TRBV29-1 and TRBJ2-7, with a weak D call TRBD1 (5 bases). The CDR3 length is 15 residues. Trimming shortened V by 4 bases and J by 5 bases, and 21 bases separated the two germline ends. In germline, CDR1 is SQVTM, CDR2 ANQGSEA. The CDR3 loop is CSVALTTDTVHEQYF. In DNA, the CDR3 is TGCAGCGTTGCCCTCACGACGGACACGGTCCACGAGCAGTACTTC.

The table lists this clonotype with a few counts. As DNA, the CDR3 is TGTGCCAGCTCCAGGACAGGGGTGGGCACAGATACGCAGTATTTT. The encoded protein is CASSRTGVGTDTQYF. The rearrangement uses TRBV7-2 and TRBJ2-3, with TRBD1 matching 9 bases. This CDR3 region has 15 residues. Germline CDR1 is SGHTA and CDR2 is FQGNSA. The trim removed 8 bases at V and 1 base at J, leaving 7 bases unmatched.

This clonotype was counted a few times. J is TRBJ2-7 and V is TRBV28, with a weak D call TRBD1 (6 bases). Trimming cost V 6 bases and J 2 bases, with 26 bases left between them. The germline CDR1 and CDR2 sequences are MDHEN and SYDVKM. CDR3 size: 18 residues. CDR3 DNA: TGTGCCAGCAGCCCCAGGACAGTAGAGACCCGAGGGCCCTACGAGCAGTACTTC. Translation: CASSPRTVETRGPYEQYF.

The chain combines TRBV6-4 with TRBJ1-4, with a weak D call TRBD1 (5 bases). In germline, CDR1 is MRHNA, CDR2 SNTAGT. V dropped 0 bases and J dropped 2 bases, with 7 bases sitting between them. The CDR3 sequence is 15 residues long. CDR3 nucleotide sequence: TGTGCCAGCAGTGACTCGGCAGGGACTAATGAAAAACTGTTTTTT. This gives the protein CASSDSAGTNEKLFF.

The CDR3 protein is CASSRRTGRTQYF. DNA for the CDR3: TGTGCCAGCAGCCGCCGGACAGGGAGGACGCAGTATTTT. The rearrangement links TRBV5-6 to TRBJ2-3, with 8 bases lining up with TRBD1. Germline V lookup: CDR1 SGHDT, CDR2 YYEEEE. J gave up 9 bases and V 4 bases, and 7 bases lay outside the gene matches. The CDR3 loop spans 13 amino acids.

The V and J genes are TRBV4-3 and TRBJ1-4, with D possibly TRBD1 on 5 matching bases. The V gene's germline CDR1 is LGHNA and CDR2 YSLEER. The V end lost 5 bases, the J end lost 4 bases, and 11 bases lay between the germline ends. This CDR3 spans 14 amino acids. In DNA form, the CDR3 reads TGCGCCAGCAGCTTGGGGCAAGTTAATGAAAAACTGTTTTTT. Translating gives CASSLGQVNEKLFF.

The chain employs TRBV29-1 and TRBJ1-2; tentative D call: TRBD1 (6 bases). This CDR3 contains 13 residues. The germline V gene encodes CDR1 SQVTM and CDR2 ANQGSEA. V was shortened by 7 bases and J by 4 bases, with 16 bases between the two germline ends. The CDR3 DNA reads TGCAGCGCCGAGAGGGACACCGGCTATGGCTACACCTTC. Translated: CSAERDTGYGYTF.

The chain is built from TRBV20-1 and TRBJ2-7; 10 nucleotides agree with TRBD1. The CDR3 consists of 15 residues. With 3 bases clipped from V and 2 bases from J, the junction kept 7 bases outside the gene matches. From germline, CDR1 is DFQATT and CDR2 SNEGSKA (reference sequence). The CDR3 sequence: CSARVPGQGTYEQYF. In DNA, the CDR3 is TGCAGTGCTAGGGTACCGGGACAGGGGACCTACGAGCAGTACTTC.

This clonotype was observed a few times. The chain is built from TRBV3-1 and TRBJ2-7; maybe TRBD1 (6 bases). With 2 bases removed from V and 0 bases from J, the gap between germline ends came to 11 bases. The CDR3 spans 15 residues. CDR1 is LGHDT, CDR2 YNNKEL, per germline (reference sequence). The DNA of the CDR3 is TGTGCCAGCAGCCAACCACTCAGGGGCTCCTACGAGCAGTACTTC. Protein product: CASSQPLRGSYEQYF.

The V gene is TRBV12-3 or TRBV12-4, the J gene TRBJ1-5; TRBD1 matches 8 bases. With 3 bases clipped from V and 3 bases from J, the junction kept 4 bases outside the gene matches. The CDR3 is 15 amino acids. CDR3 residues: CASSLTGANNQPQHF. The CDR3, as DNA: TGTGCCAGCAGTTTGACAGGGGCAAACAATCAGCCCCAGCATTTT.

This clonotype was seen once. This chain uses TRBV9 with TRBJ2-7; D uncertain. The CDR3 has 13 residues. Trimming cost V 0 bases and J 4 bases, with 8 bases left between them. The germline CDR1 and CDR2 sequences are SGDLS and YYNGEE. The CDR3 loop reads CASSVGFAYEQYF. As DNA, the CDR3 is TGTGCCAGCAGCGTAGGATTTGCGTACGAGCAGTACTTC.

This chain links TRBV29-1 with TRBJ2-7; no clear D. V was clipped by 2 bases and J by 5 bases, with 7 bases between them. This CDR3 spans 11 amino acids. Germline V gene sequence: CDR1 SQVTM, CDR2 ANQGSEA. This CDR3 is CSVEIWDEQYF. The CDR3 bases are TGCAGCGTTGAAATTTGGGACGAGCAGTACTTC.

This chain connects TRBV27 to TRBJ2-7, with D uncertain. The CDR3 has 15 residues. The germline V and J ends were trimmed by 3 bases and 1 base, with 13 bases remaining between them. From germline, CDR1 is MNHEY and CDR2 SMNVEV (reference sequence). Here the CDR3 DNA reads TGTGCCAGCAGTTTGAACGGCTGGCTTTCCTACGAGCAGTACTTC. This encodes CASSLNGWLSYEQYF.

The chain links TRBV6-7 to TRBJ2-1; no firm D call. TRBV6-7 falls under the ORF class, with uncertain function. There are 16 residues in the CDR3. V dropped 1 base and J dropped 1 base, with 11 bases sitting between them. Written as DNA, the CDR3 is TGTGCCAGCAGTTACTTCGGGCACAGATCCTACAATGAGCAGTTCTTC. Its translation: CASSYFGHRSYNEQFF.

This clonotype has a single count. The J gene is TRBJ2-1, the V gene TRBV7-3; D is tentatively TRBD1 or TRBD2 (5 bases each). The CDR3 spans 14 residues. V was cut by 3 bases and J by 6 bases, with 12 bases left in between. CDR1 is SGHTA and CDR2 is FQGTGA in the germline V gene. CDR3 sequence reads: CASSFDQGPNEQFF. The DNA of the CDR3 is TGTGCCAGCAGCTTTGATCAGGGACCCAATGAGCAGTTCTTC.

This clonotype showed up just a few times. This chain links TRBV15 with TRBJ2-1, with a possible D match to TRBD2 (5 bases). This CDR3 spans 14 amino acids. Germline assignment: CDR1 LNHNV and CDR2 YYDKDF (reference sequence). V was pared by 1 base and J by 4 bases, with 8 bases between. The CDR3 region has the DNA TGTGCCACCAGCAGAGTCGGGGAATACAATGAGCAGTTCTTC. It is translated as CATSRVGEYNEQFF.

This clonotype showed up just a few times. The chain has TRBV24-1 and TRBJ2-1; perhaps D is TRBD1 or TRBD2 (5 bases each). V was trimmed by 5 bases and J by 4 bases, leaving 23 bases between them. The V gene's germline CDR1 is KGHDR and CDR2 SFDVKD. There are 18 residues in the CDR3. CDR3 loop: CATSGEGRQYQGYNEQFF. CDR3 in DNA: TGTGCCACCAGTGGAGAGGGTAGACAGTATCAGGGATACAATGAGCAGTTCTTC.

For the CDR3, the DNA is TGCAGCGTTGAGGATCTCTTGGACGAGCAGTACTTC. It is translated as CSVEDLLDEQYF. The rearrangement links TRBV29-1 to TRBJ2-7, with D uncertain. This CDR3 spans 12 amino acids. The germline CDR1 and CDR2 sequences are SQVTM and ANQGSEA. V dropped 3 bases and J dropped 5 bases, with 11 bases sitting between them.

This sequence joins TRBV29-1 and TRBJ2-2; tentatively, D is TRBD2 (5 bases). V was cut by 6 bases and J by 3 bases, with 11 bases left in between. This CDR3 region has 13 residues. Germline V CDR1 and CDR2: SQVTM, ANQGSEA. Here the CDR3 reads CSVSRVDTGELFF. DNA of the CDR3: TGCAGCGTATCGCGGGTCGACACCGGGGAGCTGTTTTTT.

Comments on this clonotype: The junction departs from germline at one end; a sequencing error may be responsible. This sequence joins TRBV2 and TRBJ2-1; 9 bases map to TRBD2. The CDR3 loop spans 14 amino acids. The germline CDR1 and CDR2 sequences are SNHLY and FYNNEI. The CDR3 loop reads CATLPGLAYKEQFF. The CDR3 coding sequence is TGTGCCACTCTACCGGGACTAGCCTACAAGGAGCAGTTCTTC. The variable domain in full, completed from reference TRBV2 and TRBJ2-1, reads EPEVTQTPSHQVTQMGQEVILRCVPISNHLYFYWYRQILGQKVEFLVSFYNNEISEKSEIFDDQFSVERPDGSNFTLKIRSTKLEDSAMYFCATLPGLAYKEQFFGPGTRLTVL.

The J gene is TRBJ2-1, the V gene TRBV10-3, with D possibly being TRBD2 (5 bases). Germline CDR1 and CDR2: ENHRY and SYGVKD. The CDR3 covers 14 residues. The V end lost 10 bases, the J end lost 0 bases, and 13 bases lay between the germline ends. CDR3: CATGGTPSYNEQFF. In DNA, the CDR3 is TGTGCCACAGGAGGAACCCCCTCCTACAATGAGCAGTTCTTC.

This clonotype was found once. The chain is built from TRBV19 and TRBJ1-2, with TRBD1 identical over 8 bases. V gave up 5 bases and J gave up 7 bases; unmatched junction bases: 6. CDR1 LNHDA and CDR2 SQIVND come from the germline V gene (reference sequence). CDR3 length: 13 amino acids. The CDR3 nucleotides are TGTGCCAGTAGTCCCGGGACAGGTCGTGGCTACACCTTC. This codes for CASSPGTGRGYTF.

J is TRBJ2-7 and V is TRBV29-1, with 10 positions matching TRBD2. V trimming: 7 bases; J trimming: 0 bases; junction bases outside the gene matches: 12. The CDR3 length is 16 residues. Germline V lookup: CDR1 SQVTM, CDR2 ANQGSEA. The CDR3 bases are TGCAGCGCACGCTCCGGGACTAGCGAAAGCTCCTACGAGCAGTACTTC. Protein: CSARSGTSESSYEQYF.

V and J are TRBV7-6 and TRBJ1-4, with a possible D match to TRBD1 (6 bases). Trimming removed 2 bases from V and 3 bases from J, with 10 bases in between. The V gene's germline CDR1 is SGHVS and CDR2 FNYEAQ. The CDR3 contains 15 residues. CDR3 protein: CASSLQGRANEKLFF. The CDR3 region has the DNA TGTGCCAGCAGCTTACAGGGGCGAGCTAATGAAAAACTGTTTTTT.

The rearrangement uses TRBV7-2 and TRBJ1-2; TRBD1 is a possible D gene (6 bases). Between the trimmed V and J ends, which lost 5 bases and 8 bases, there was a span of 18 bases. CDR1 is SGHTA, CDR2 FQGNSA, per germline. The CDR3 has 14 amino acids. The CDR3 loop is CASSPQWGGGGYTF. The CDR3, as DNA: TGTGCCAGCAGCCCACAATGGGGGGGCGGCGGCTACACCTTC.

V and J are TRBV7-3 and TRBJ2-1; a possible D gene is TRBD1 (6 bases). The CDR3 contains 16 residues. The V end lost 5 bases, the J end lost 2 bases, and 16 bases lay between the germline ends. Germline loops: CDR1 SGHTA, CDR2 FQGTGA. The CDR3 coding sequence is TGTGCCAGCAGCCGCGGAAACAGGGTCGCCTACAATGAGCAGTTCTTC. As protein: CASSRGNRVAYNEQFF.

Worth noting for this clonotype: A read error may produce the germline difference seen at one junction end. The chain links TRBV29-1 to TRBJ2-3; TRBD1 matches 7 bases. This CDR3 has 13 residues. Germline values: CDR1 SQVTM, CDR2 ANQGSEA. CDR3 nucleotides: TGCAGCGTTGACAGGGGGTCGGCAGATGCGCAGTATTTT. Translation gives CSVDRGSADAQYF.